This entry lists 21 T cell receptor beta chains sequenced from one sample in a study of cytotoxic CD8 clonotypes in ibrutinib-treated CLL. The method was immunoSEQ multiplex PCR; TCRdb's version includes in-frame clones alone and lacks a portion of them. Here the sample spans tens of thousands of clones, less than 80% being singletons. The sequences come from PBMCs, collected before ibrutinib treatment. These receptor sequences come from a human donor with chronic lymphocytic leukemia.

This clone was seen a few times. The chain combines TRBV18 with TRBJ2-2; 8 bases match TRBD1. V was pared by 6 bases and J by 3 bases, with 3 bases of the junction left unmatched. CDR3 length equals 14 residues. The germline gives CDR1 KGHSH, CDR2 LQKENI. The DNA of the CDR3 is TGTGCCAGCTCCGGGACAGGATACACCGGGGAGCTGTTTTTT. This gives the protein CASSGTGYTGELFF.

This chain joins TRBV28 and TRBJ1-5, with 9 bases lining up with TRBD1. From germline, CDR1 is MDHEN and CDR2 SYDVKM. This CDR3 has 14 amino acids. J gave up 7 bases and V 2 bases, and 3 bases lay outside the gene matches. The CDR3 here is CASSLAGQGQPQHF. As DNA, the CDR3 is TGTGCCAGCAGTTTAGCGGGACAGGGCCAGCCCCAGCATTTT.

V and J are TRBV6-6 and TRBJ1-4, with D unresolved. The CDR3 is 16 amino acids. V lost 0 bases and J 0 bases, leaving 8 bases between the germline ends. Germline V gene sequence: CDR1 MNHNY, CDR2 SVGAGI (reference sequence). The CDR3 sequence is CASSYSPAATNEKLFF. CDR3 sequence (DNA): TGTGCCAGCAGTTACTCCCCGGCAGCAACTAATGAAAAACTGTTTTTT.

The V and J genes are TRBV7-6 and TRBJ2-2, with 11 bases matching TRBD2. Trimming removed 1 base from V and 6 bases from J; junction bases left unmatched: 16. The CDR3 has 20 amino acids. Germline lookup yields CDR1 SGHVS and CDR2 FNYEAQ. The CDR3 region is CASSLGVAGGPPLDSGELFF. The CDR3 DNA is TGTGCCAGCAGCTTAGGGGTAGCGGGAGGGCCGCCCCTCGATTCCGGGGAGCTGTTTTTT.

The chain links TRBV5-6 to TRBJ1-5, with TRBD1 as a possible D gene (5 bases). Trimming shortened V by 5 bases and J by 2 bases, and 14 bases separated the two germline ends. CDR1 and CDR2 (germline): SGHDT, YYEEEE. CDR3 length: 15 amino acids. The CDR3: CASSGGGGRNQPQHF. The CDR3 DNA sequence: TGTGCCAGCAGTGGTGGTGGGGGTCGCAATCAGCCCCAGCATTTT.

This clone appeared a few times. The junction differs from germline at one of its ends, possibly a read error. The chain has TRBV7-7 and TRBJ2-1; 9 nucleotides line up with TRBD2. Germline CDR1 reads SSHAT; CDR2 reads FNYEAQ (reference sequence). CDR3 length: 15 amino acids. DNA of the CDR3: TGTGCTAGCAGCTTAGTCGGCGGGAGGGCCGATGAGCAGTTCTTC. Its translation is CASSLVGGRADEQFF.

The V and J genes are TRBV5-1 and TRBJ2-2; D perhaps matches TRBD1 (5 bases). The CDR3 sequence is 15 residues long. From germline, CDR1 is SGHRS and CDR2 YFSETQ. The V gene lost 6 bases and the J gene lost 4 bases, with 16 bases spanning the gap. DNA for the CDR3: TGCGCCAGCAACAGTGCAGGGCAAAGCACCGGGGAGCTGTTTTTT. It encodes CASNSAGQSTGELFF.

This clone has a handful of counts. The DNA for the CDR3 is TGTGCCAGCAGTAAGAGGTCCAGCGGAGATACGCAGTATTTT. This translates into CASSKRSSGDTQYF. The chain combines TRBV2 with TRBJ2-3; possibly TRBD2 for D (5 bases). With 5 bases removed from V and 5 bases from J, the gap between germline ends came to 14 bases. CDR1 is SNHLY and CDR2 is FYNNEI in the germline V gene. This CDR3 spans 14 amino acids.

The V gene is TRBV13, the J gene TRBJ2-3, with a weak D call TRBD1 (7 bases). Germline V gene data show CDR1 as PRHDT and CDR2 as FYEKMQ (reference sequence). This CDR3 has 13 residues. V was pared by 5 bases and J by 3 bases, with 9 bases between. The CDR3 DNA follows: TGTGCCAGCAGCCCAGGGGGGACAGATACGCAGTATTTT. Protein: CASSPGGTDTQYF.

The V gene is TRBV28, the J gene TRBJ2-7; no clear D gene. Trimming shortened V by 4 bases and J by 8 bases, and 15 bases separated the two germline ends. Germline V gene lookup returns CDR1 MDHEN and CDR2 SYDVKM. The length of the CDR3 is 13 residues. The CDR3 region is CASSWGPETQQYF. CDR3 coding DNA: TGTGCCAGCAGTTGGGGTCCTGAAACCCAGCAGTACTTC.

In this sample, this clone turned up a few times. The DNA for the CDR3 is TGTGCCAGCAGCTTGGTTAGCGGAGCCGGCGGAGAGACCCAGTACTTC. Its translation is CASSLVSGAGGETQYF. The genes are TRBV5-6 and TRBJ2-5, with a tentative D call TRBD2 (6 bases). The V and J ends lost 0 bases and 4 bases respectively, with 16 bases between them. CDR3 size: 16 residues. Germline V gives CDR1 SGHDT, CDR2 YYEEEE.

The J gene is TRBJ1-4, the V gene TRBV9; TRBD1 is a possible D gene (5 bases). The germline gives CDR1 SGDLS, CDR2 YYNGEE. The ends were cut back, 4 bases at V and 5 bases at J, with 12 bases in the middle. The CDR3 is made up of 14 amino acids. CDR3 coding DNA: TGTGCCAGCAGCAAGGGACTGAGGAATGAAAAACTGTTTTTT. Residues: CASSKGLRNEKLFF.

The chain recombines TRBV19 with TRBJ2-2, with TRBD2 as a possible D gene (5 bases). Trimming left V 6 bases short and J 2 bases short, with 13 bases between. The germline gives CDR1 LNHDA, CDR2 SQIVND (reference sequence). This CDR3 comprises 15 residues. CDR3 DNA sequence: TGTGCCAGTAGGGCTGGAGCGGTTAACACCGGGGAGCTGTTTTTT. Translated, it gives CASRAGAVNTGELFF.

This rearrangement joins TRBV9 to TRBJ2-5; no firm D call. The CDR3 has 15 amino acids. The V gene lost 0 bases and the J gene lost 5 bases, with 14 bases spanning the gap. Germline V gives CDR1 SGDLS, CDR2 YYNGEE. In nucleotides, the CDR3 is TGTGCCAGCAGCGTAGAAGGTTTAGTTTACGAGACCCAGTACTTC. Translating it yields CASSVEGLVYETQYF.

Concerning this clone itself: The same CDR3 also results from other DNA sequences found in this sample. The V call is TRBV27, the J call TRBJ2-7; 9 bases are a match to TRBD2. Germline assignment: CDR1 MNHEY and CDR2 SMNVEV (reference sequence). J was trimmed by 4 bases and V by 0 bases; bases with no gene match: 1. The CDR3 has 14 residues. The CDR3 DNA reads TGTGCCAGCAGTTTATCTAGCGGGAGTTACGAGCAGTACTTC. Protein sequence: CASSLSSGSYEQYF.

J is TRBJ1-1 and V is TRBV7-9; D perhaps matches TRBD1 (6 bases). Germline CDR1 is SEHNR and CDR2 is FQNEAQ (reference sequence). This CDR3 is 17 amino acids long. V dropped 5 bases and J dropped 0 bases, with 19 bases sitting between them. The CDR3 bases are TGTGCCAGCAGCGAGGCACCCTTTGACAGGTTGAACACTGAAGCTTTCTTT. Translated, it gives CASSEAPFDRLNTEAFF.

This chain links TRBV7-2 with TRBJ2-2; 7 positions match TRBD1. Germline lookup yields CDR1 SGHTA and CDR2 FQGNSA. V lost 1 base to trimming and J lost 1 base; unmatched junction nucleotides: 0. The CDR3 loop spans 15 amino acids. CDR3: CASSLGDRNTGELFF. For the CDR3, the DNA is TGTGCCAGCAGCTTAGGGGACAGGAACACCGGGGAGCTGTTTTTT.

The chain has TRBV5-6 and TRBJ2-1; TRBD1 aligns across 10 bases. The CDR3 extends over 14 amino acids. Trimming at V came to 3 bases and at J to 4 bases, leaving 1 base not matched to a gene. CDR1 SGHDT and CDR2 YYEEEE come from the germline V gene. The CDR3 sequence is CASSWDRGYNEQFF. CDR3 DNA sequence: TGTGCCAGCAGCTGGGACAGGGGTTACAATGAGCAGTTCTTC.

The rearrangement joins TRBV7-9 to TRBJ1-2, with D possibly being TRBD1 (5 bases). Germline V gives CDR1 SEHNR, CDR2 FQNEAQ (reference sequence). Trimming took 1 base from V and 0 from J, leaving 12 bases between them. The CDR3 has 16 amino acids. In DNA form, the CDR3 reads TGTGCCAGCAGCTTAGGTCCAGGGCCAGCTAACTATGGCTACACCTTC. Translation: CASSLGPGPANYGYTF. Filled out from reference TRBV7-9 and TRBJ1-2, the complete variable domain reads DTGVSQNPRHKITKRGQNVTFRCDPISEHNRLYWYRQTLGQGPEFLTYFQNEAQLEKSRLLSDRFSAERPKGSFSTLEIQRTEQGDSAMYLCASSLGPGPANYGYTFGSGTRLTVV.

V usage is TRBV15 and J usage is TRBJ2-1; D is tentatively TRBD1 or TRBD2 (5 bases each). The CDR3 contains 13 residues. The V gene's germline CDR1 is LNHNV and CDR2 YYDKDF (reference sequence). V lost 1 base and J 13 bases, leaving 14 bases between the germline ends. CDR3 DNA: TGTGCCACCAGCAGAGGAGGGACCGGACCACAGTTCTTC. As protein: CATSRGGTGPQFF.

The J gene is TRBJ1-1, the V gene TRBV5-4; tentatively, D is TRBD1 (6 bases). CDR1 is SGHNT and CDR2 is YYREEE in the germline V gene (reference sequence). The CDR3 loop spans 18 amino acids. Trimming pared 0 bases from V and 1 base from J, leaving 19 bases between. This chain's CDR3 is CASSLGGGPSWGNTEAFF. The DNA for the CDR3 is TGTGCCAGCAGCTTGGGTGGGGGCCCGTCTTGGGGGAACACTGAAGCTTTCTTT. The full variable domain, rest sourced from reference TRBV5-4 and TRBJ1-1, is ETGVTQSPTHLIKTRGQQVTLRCSSQSGHNTVSWYQQALGQGPQFIFQYYREEENGRGNFPPRFSGLQFPNYSSELNVNALELDDSALYLCASSLGGGPSWGNTEAFFGQGTRLTVV.